These 27 T cell receptor beta chains share one sample of origin, sequenced in a study of blood T cell repertoires in COVID-19. Repertoires were generated with immunoSEQ multiplex PCR, while TCRdb's copy carries only in-frame clones and drops some. The sample records about 170,000 clones, 70% to 80% being singletons. Sequencing input: PBMCs or T cells enriched from blood (not recorded which). The receptors were gathered from a woman in her sixties or seventies in a cohort exposed to, infected with or recovered from COVID-19 (not recorded which).

This clone has a single count. V usage is TRBV19 and J usage is TRBJ2-7; D possibly corresponds to TRBD2 (5 bases). The CDR3 consists of 12 residues. CDR1 LNHDA and CDR2 SQIVND come from the germline V gene (reference sequence). V lost 11 bases, J lost 4 bases, and 15 bases lay in between. Written as DNA, the CDR3 is TGTGCCCGACTACGCAGTTTATACGAGCAGTACTTC. Translation: CARLRSLYEQYF.

The genes are TRBV28 and TRBJ1-1; the D gene is possibly TRBD1 (5 bases). Germline loops: CDR1 MDHEN, CDR2 SYDVKM. The CDR3 covers 16 residues. V gave up 5 bases and J gave up 0 bases, with 16 bases separating them. The CDR3 loop reads CASSKSGWGLNTEAFF. CDR3 DNA sequence: TGTGCCAGCAGTAAATCAGGGTGGGGCCTGAACACTGAAGCTTTCTTT. Drawing the rest from reference TRBV28 and TRBJ1-1, the complete variable domain is DVKVTQSSRYLVKRTGEKVFLECVQDMDHENMFWYRQDPGLGLRLIYFSYDVKMKEKGDIPEGYSVSREKKERFSLILESASTNQTSMYLCASSKSGWGLNTEAFFGQGTRLTVV.

This clone is medium-sized in the sample. The gene calls are TRBV5-6 and TRBJ1-5, with a tentative D call TRBD1 (5 bases). This CDR3 has 16 amino acids. V shed 3 bases and J shed 1 base, with 14 bases lying between them. CDR1 SGHDT and CDR2 YYEEEE come from the germline V gene. As DNA, the CDR3 is TGTGCCAGCAGCTCCCAGGGTGTTTGGAGCAATCAGCCCCAGCATTTT. Translated, it gives CASSSQGVWSNQPQHF.

This clone is a singleton in its sample. The chain joins TRBV5-1 to TRBJ2-1; 8 bases are shared with TRBD2. Germline V gene lookup returns CDR1 SGHRS and CDR2 YFSETQ. Trimming at V came to 4 bases and at J to 8 bases, leaving 14 bases not matched to a gene. The length of the CDR3 is 16 residues. The CDR3 DNA reads TGCGCCAGCAGCGGTAGCGGGGAAGTTACAATCGATGAGCAGTTCTTC. It encodes CASSGSGEVTIDEQFF.

This chain connects TRBV12-3 or TRBV12-4 to TRBJ1-2; TRBD1 aligns across 8 bases. CDR3 length equals 13 residues. V was pared by 5 bases and J by 6 bases, with 5 bases of the junction left unmatched. CDR3 nucleotides: TGTGCCAGCAGTCTTGGACAGGGCCATGGCTACACCTTC. Protein: CASSLGQGHGYTF.

This clone showed up just a few times. This sequence joins TRBV7-8 and TRBJ2-3; a weak D match, TRBD2 (5 bases). This CDR3 contains 15 residues. Per the germline V gene, CDR1 is SGHVS and CDR2 is FQNEAQ. Deletions cut 5 bases from V and 2 bases from J, with 14 bases between. CDR3 DNA: TGTGCCAGCAGCCTCCTAGCCAGACACACAGATACGCAGTATTTT. The encoded protein is CASSLLARHTDTQYF.

This clone has only a few counts. The chain couples TRBV12-3 or TRBV12-4 to TRBJ1-1; D gene unclear. Between the trimmed V and J ends, which lost 2 bases and 4 bases, there was a span of 5 bases. The CDR3 has 12 amino acids. CDR3 in amino acids: CASSLSSTEAFF. The CDR3 bases are TGTGCCAGCAGTTTAAGTAGCACTGAAGCTTTCTTT.

The CDR3 spells CSASGRESSYNEQFF. DNA for the CDR3: TGCAGTGCTAGTGGGCGGGAGAGCTCCTACAATGAGCAGTTCTTC. The chain employs TRBV20-1 and TRBJ2-1, with TRBD2 identical over 7 bases. Germline CDR1 DFQATT, CDR2 SNEGSKA (reference sequence). This CDR3 has 15 amino acids. V was pared by 3 bases and J by 0 bases, with 5 bases of the junction left unmatched.

This clone was seen a few times. The V and J genes are TRBV18 and TRBJ1-2; D may be TRBD1 (6 bases). The CDR3 sequence is 13 residues long. Per germline, CDR1 KGHSH and CDR2 LQKENI. Trimming pared 2 bases from V and 5 bases from J, leaving 9 bases between. CDR3 sequence: CASSPGQLYGYTF. CDR3 sequence (DNA): TGTGCCAGCTCACCAGGACAGCTATATGGCTACACCTTC.

The V and J genes are TRBV6-5 and TRBJ2-7; 11 nucleotides align to TRBD1. The trim removed 10 bases at V and 6 bases at J, leaving 11 bases unmatched. The CDR3 totals 14 residues. Germline CDR1 MNHEY, CDR2 SVGAGI. CDR3 residues: CATKTLGQGGEQYF. The CDR3 bases are TGTGCCACCAAGACCCTGGGACAGGGGGGCGAGCAGTACTTC.

The chain employs TRBV27 and TRBJ2-6; TRBD1 aligns across 7 bases. Germline-derived CDR1 and CDR2 are MNHEY and SMNVEV (reference sequence). V lost 4 bases to trimming and J lost 1 base; unmatched junction nucleotides: 7. The CDR3 totals 17 residues. As DNA, the CDR3 is TGTGCCAGCAGTTCAACAGGGGCAGGTTCTGGGGCCAACGTCCTGACTTTC. Translating it yields CASSSTGAGSGANVLTF.

The V and J genes are TRBV28 and TRBJ2-2; tentative D call: TRBD2 (6 bases). Trimming stripped 5 bases from V and 0 bases from J, with 13 bases between. The length of the CDR3 is 16 residues. The germline V gene encodes CDR1 MDHEN and CDR2 SYDVKM. The DNA for the CDR3 is TGTGCCAGCAGTACGGTAGCGGCCCCGAACACCGGGGAGCTGTTTTTT. This gives the protein CASSTVAAPNTGELFF.

This chain links TRBV10-3 with TRBJ2-1; perhaps TRBD1 as D (7 bases). This CDR3 spans 14 amino acids. V was cut by 2 bases and J by 5 bases, with 10 bases left in between. The germline V gene has CDR1 ENHRY and CDR2 SYGVKD. The CDR3 DNA reads TGTGCCATCAGTGAGGACAGGGAGGACAATGAGCAGTTCTTC. It codes for CAISEDREDNEQFF.

V and J are TRBV27 and TRBJ1-1; tentatively, D is TRBD1 (6 bases). The CDR3 length is 13 residues. Germline assignment: CDR1 MNHEY and CDR2 SMNVEV (reference sequence). V dropped 6 bases and J dropped 5 bases, with 13 bases sitting between them. The CDR3 DNA sequence: TGTGCCAGCAGGTTACAGGGAGGTACTGAAGCTTTCTTT. Its translation: CASRLQGGTEAFF.

The chain links TRBV11-3 to TRBJ2-1, with 12 bases identical to TRBD2. With 4 bases clipped from V and 0 bases from J, the junction kept 7 bases outside the gene matches. The CDR3 covers 18 residues. CDR1 SGHNT and CDR2 YENEEA come from the germline V gene. CDR3 sequence reads: CASSSGTSGLFSYNEQFF. In DNA form, the CDR3 reads TGTGCCAGCAGCTCAGGGACTAGCGGGCTCTTCTCCTACAATGAGCAGTTCTTC. The full variable domain, its missing parts supplied by reference TRBV11-3 and TRBJ2-1, is EAGVVQSPRYKIIEKKQPVAFWCNPISGHNTLYWYLQNLGQGPELLIRYENEEAVDDSQLPKDRFSAERLKGVDSTLKIQPAELGDSAVYLCASSSGTSGLFSYNEQFFGPGTRLTVL.

The genes are TRBV5-1 and TRBJ2-5; D gene uncertain. Trimming left V 1 base short and J 0 bases short, with 4 bases between. Germline assignment: CDR1 SGHRS and CDR2 YFSETQ. CDR3 length: 13 residues. The CDR3 nucleotides are TGCGCCAGCAGCTTGCCGTACCAAGAGACCCAGTACTTC. Translation gives CASSLPYQETQYF.

V is TRBV7-9 and J is TRBJ1-5; D ambiguous. Trimming took off 5 bases at V and 9 bases at J, with 14 bases between the two ends. Looked up from germline, CDR1 is SEHNR and CDR2 is FQNEAQ (reference sequence). The CDR3 runs to 13 residues. The CDR3 DNA sequence: TGTGCCAGCAGCCACGGGGAAGAGGCGCCCCAGCATTTT. Protein: CASSHGEEAPQHF.

J is TRBJ1-1 and V is TRBV18; D might be TRBD1 (5 bases). The CDR3 spans 16 residues. Germline V gene sequence: CDR1 KGHSH, CDR2 LQKENI. The ends were cut back, 3 bases at V and 1 base at J, with 15 bases in the middle. The CDR3 sequence: CASSPQGTTSNTEAFF. CDR3 nucleotide sequence: TGTGCCAGCTCACCCCAGGGCACCACCTCGAACACTGAAGCTTTCTTT.

The V gene is TRBV19, the J gene TRBJ1-6; 7 positions agree with TRBD1. Germline V gives CDR1 LNHDA, CDR2 SQIVND (reference sequence). V was clipped by 5 bases and J by 15 bases; unmatched bases: 10. The CDR3 is 13 amino acids. The CDR3 reads CASSRTGGGLLHF. The DNA for the CDR3 is TGTGCCAGTAGTCGGACAGGAGGTGGTCTCCTCCACTTT.

The V and J genes are TRBV28 and TRBJ2-5; D perhaps matches TRBD2 (6 bases). Germline assignment: CDR1 MDHEN and CDR2 SYDVKM. With 7 bases removed from V and 4 bases from J, the gap between germline ends came to 28 bases. This CDR3 region has 18 residues. This chain's CDR3 is CASIQWRGGRFRGETQYF. CDR3 coding DNA: TGTGCCAGCATCCAATGGAGGGGCGGAAGGTTTCGGGGAGAGACCCAGTACTTC.

This chain links TRBV15 with TRBJ2-7; the match to TRBD1 covers 7 bases. The CDR3 consists of 14 residues. The germline CDR1 and CDR2 sequences are LNHNV and YYDKDF (reference sequence). Trimming cost V 5 bases and J 3 bases; bases outside gene matches: 7. The CDR3 here is CATSRTGGFYEQYF. DNA of the CDR3: TGTGCCACCAGCCGGACAGGCGGTTTCTACGAGCAGTACTTC.

The chain joins TRBV5-4 to TRBJ2-2, with D possibly matching TRBD2 (5 bases). This CDR3 contains 12 residues. The V and J ends lost 5 bases and 7 bases respectively, with 9 bases between them. CDR1 is SGHNT and CDR2 is YYREEE in the germline V gene (reference sequence). As DNA, the CDR3 is TGTGCCAGCAGGGAGGCGCTCGGGGAGCTGTTTTTT. This translates into CASREALGELFF.

The chain employs TRBV4-1 and TRBJ2-1, with 12 bases matching TRBD2. Trimming cost V 4 bases and J 2 bases; bases outside gene matches: 6. The CDR3 totals 17 residues. Germline values: CDR1 MGHRA, CDR2 YSYEKL. CDR3 loop: CASSPTTSGGPYNEQFF. The DNA for the CDR3 is TGCGCCAGCAGCCCTACAACTAGCGGGGGGCCCTACAATGAGCAGTTCTTC.

This clone was seen more than once but under ten times. In DNA form, the CDR3 reads TGTGCCAGCGCCGAGGGTAACGAGCAGTACTTC. It is translated as CASAEGNEQYF. This sequence joins TRBV6-5 and TRBJ2-7; tentative D call: TRBD2 (5 bases). CDR1 MNHEY and CDR2 SVGAGI come from the germline V gene. This CDR3 spans 11 amino acids. With 8 bases removed from V and 5 bases from J, the gap between germline ends came to 10 bases.

V usage is TRBV6-6 and J usage is TRBJ1-5; no reliable D call. V dropped 2 bases and J dropped 7 bases, with 15 bases sitting between them. The CDR3 totals 15 residues. Germline CDR1 and CDR2: MNHNY and SVGAGI (reference sequence). CDR3 region: CASSYLLLEGQPQHF. The CDR3 nucleotides read TGTGCCAGCAGTTACCTACTTCTGGAGGGCCAGCCCCAGCATTTT.

This clone was seen a handful of times. The gene calls are TRBV5-1 and TRBJ2-2, with 12 positions matching TRBD1. CDR1 is SGHRS, CDR2 YFSETQ, per germline. V was clipped by 4 bases and J by 7 bases; unmatched bases: 5. The CDR3 covers 15 residues. The DNA of the CDR3 is TGCGCCAGCAGCGGGACAGGGGGCGTCATCGGGGAGCTGTTTTTT. Translated, it gives CASSGTGGVIGELFF.

The V and J genes are TRBV5-1 and TRBJ2-3, with 12 bases identical to TRBD1. The CDR3 is 15 residues long. Germline CDR1 SGHRS, CDR2 YFSETQ. With V trimmed by 4 bases and J by 6 bases, 6 bases remained unmatched. The CDR3 is CASSKAGTGGDTQYF. The CDR3 DNA follows: TGCGCCAGCAGCAAGGCCGGGACAGGGGGCGATACGCAGTATTTT.